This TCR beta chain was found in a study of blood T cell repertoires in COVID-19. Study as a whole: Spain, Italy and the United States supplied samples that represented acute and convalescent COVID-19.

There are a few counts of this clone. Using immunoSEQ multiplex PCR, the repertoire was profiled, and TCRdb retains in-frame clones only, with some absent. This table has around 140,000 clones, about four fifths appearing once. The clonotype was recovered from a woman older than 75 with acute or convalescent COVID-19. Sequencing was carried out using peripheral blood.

The CDR3: CASSHRWGRPAGTQYF. CDR3 coding DNA: TGTGCCAGCAGCCACCGTTGGGGGAGGCCCGCCGGGACCCAGTACTTC. This sequence joins TRBV14 and TRBJ2-5; possibly TRBD2 for D (6 bases). This CDR3 is built from 16 residues. V lost 3 bases and J 7 bases, leaving 21 bases between the germline ends. The germline gives CDR1 SGHDN, CDR2 FVKESK.